The clone carrying this T cell receptor (beta chain) is medium-sized in the sample. Its antigen is not identified. Gene names follow the mouse nomenclature. Read coverage stops 1 residue before the CDR3 terminus; the germline J gene supplies the remainder. The CDR3 covers 16 residues. CDR1 SGHLS and CDR2 HYDKME come from the germline V gene. With V trimmed by 0 bases and J by 0 bases, 4 bases remained unmatched. This entry comes from a study of tissue T cells after allogeneic stem cell transplantation. Whole-study findings and limits: Shared clones across patients were few; motif clustering revealed tissue-specific shared signatures. This small cohort was clinically heterogeneous, and sampling depth was a limitation. Tissue-detected TCR repertoire was only partly captured by blood and spleen T cells.

Method: immunoSEQ multiplex PCR; TCRdb's copy keeps in-frame clones and lacks some. This sample has about 48,000 clones, with around 69% found just once. The sequenced material came from sorted cells pooled from one or two spleens. The rearrangement links TRBV12-2 to TRBJ1-3; the match to TRBD1 covers 7 bases. The receptor was isolated from a pool of C57BL/6 mice in good health. The CDR3 DNA, read in part, is TGTGCCAGCTCTCTCGAGACAGGGAATTCTGGAAATACGCTCTAT. The encoded protein is CASSLETGNSGNTLY. The full-length CDR3 reads as CASSLETGNSGNTLYF.